These 15 T cell receptor beta chains were sequenced from one sample in a study of regulatory T cells in long-lasting Graves disease. Arm-PCR of CDR3 regions and iRepertoire HTBI primers were the basis on which TCR beta libraries were built. TCRdb ran MiXCR on the multiplex PCR reads and lists one entry per CDR3 protein. The table has approximately 360,000 distinct CDR3 sequences, approximately 23% seen once; the top ten hold approximately 27%. The time point denotes: persistent/refractory GD, antithyroid drugs over 5 years with positive TRAb. RNA extracted from PBMCs served as the sequencing template. The sequenced sample was peripheral blood mononuclear cells (PBMCs), obtained when the disease was refractory, from a patient treated with antithyroid drugs. The source of these receptors is a woman aged 40-49 years with Graves disease.

This clonotype was seen many times. V gene TRBV11-2 combines with J gene TRBJ2-2; 10 bases are a match to TRBD2. Per germline, CDR1 SGHAT and CDR2 FQNNGV. Trimming took 2 bases from V and 6 from J; bases not matched to a gene: 9. This CDR3 is built from 17 residues. In DNA form, the CDR3 reads TGTGCCAGCAGCTTATCGATGGGACTAGCGCCGCCCGGGGAGCTGTTTTTT. Amino acids: CASSLSMGLAPPGELFF.

The chain has TRBV7-2 and TRBJ1-2, with D possibly being TRBD1 (5 bases). This CDR3 spans 13 amino acids. V lost 4 bases and J lost 4, with 10 bases in between. The germline V gene encodes CDR1 SGHTA and CDR2 FQGNSA. The CDR3 is CASSYRTSYGYTF. DNA for the CDR3: TGTGCCAGCAGCTACCGGACAAGCTATGGCTACACCTTC.

Many counts were recorded for this clonotype. Here the CDR3 reads CASSPGAAAYEQYF. The DNA for the CDR3 is TGTGCCAGCAGTCCCGGGGCTGCGGCATACGAGCAGTACTTC. This chain uses TRBV13 with TRBJ2-7, with D possibly being TRBD1 or TRBD2 (5 bases each). The germline V gene encodes CDR1 PRHDT and CDR2 FYEKMQ (reference sequence). The CDR3 spans 14 residues. With 6 bases removed from V and 4 bases from J, the gap between germline ends came to 16 bases. The variable domain in full, with the rest retrieved from reference TRBV13 and TRBJ2-7, is AAGVIQSPRHLIKEKRETATLKCYPIPRHDTVYWYQQGPGQDPQFLISFYEKMQSDKGSIPDRFSAQQFSDYHSELNMSSLELGDSALYFCASSPGAAAYEQYFGPGTRLTVT.

This clonotype was seen at least ten times. The genes are TRBV12-3 or TRBV12-4 and TRBJ2-5, with 7 bases lining up with TRBD2. The CDR3 is 14 amino acids. The J segment lost 4 bases and the V segment lost 4 bases, leaving 6 bases of the junction unmatched. CDR3 loop: CASSSGVAGETQYF. For the CDR3, the DNA is TGTGCCAGCAGTTCGGGGGTAGCGGGAGAGACCCAGTACTTC.

J is TRBJ2-1 and V is TRBV2, with unresolved D. The V end lost 4 bases, the J end lost 5 bases, and 18 bases lay between the germline ends. Looked up from germline, CDR1 is SNHLY and CDR2 is FYNNEI. This CDR3 comprises 16 residues. The CDR3 nucleotides read TGTGCCAGCAGTGTTGGTGGCCTGAGTAACAACAATGAGCAGTTCTTC. Translating it yields CASSVGGLSNNNEQFF.

Comments on this clonotype: A single base separates this from a much larger clone, so it may be a read error. The J gene is TRBJ1-2, the V gene TRBV2; 12 bases fit TRBD1. Germline V lookup: CDR1 SNHLY, CDR2 FYNNEI. The CDR3 is 13 residues long. The CDR3 nucleotides are TGTACCAGCAGTGAAGCGGGACAGGGGGCTCACTTCTTC. Amino acid sequence: CTSSEAGQGAHFF.

This clonotype came up many times. V gene TRBV12-3 or TRBV12-4 combines with J gene TRBJ2-4; D unclear. Trimming pared 1 base from V and 8 bases from J, leaving 9 bases between. This CDR3 contains 13 residues. The CDR3 protein is CASSLGNADIQYF. CDR3 DNA sequence: TGTGCCAGCAGTTTAGGTAACGCCGACATTCAGTACTTC.

This clonotype came up many times. The chain employs TRBV10-3 and TRBJ2-7; D is possibly TRBD1 (6 bases). Trimming removed 5 bases from V and 2 bases from J, with 10 bases in between. Germline V gives CDR1 ENHRY, CDR2 SYGVKD. CDR3 size: 13 residues. In DNA, the CDR3 is TGTGCCATCAGTAGGGACACCACCTACGAGCAGTACTTC. Translating it yields CAISRDTTYEQYF.

This clonotype was seen more than once but under ten times. CDR3 amino acids: CANRLGQRATDTQYF. The CDR3 region has the DNA TGTGCCAACCGATTGGGACAGAGAGCCACAGATACGCAGTATTTT. This chain uses TRBV6-2 or TRBV6-3 with TRBJ2-3, with 7 bases matching TRBD1. Trimming removed 10 bases from V and 2 bases from J; junction bases left unmatched: 12. This CDR3 has 15 amino acids. Germline assignment: CDR1 MNHEY and CDR2 SVGEGT.

In its sample, this clonotype was seen a few times. The chain carries TRBV5-1 and TRBJ1-1, with 9 nucleotides matching TRBD1. The CDR3 loop spans 15 amino acids. Trimming took 4 bases from V and 1 from J; bases not matched to a gene: 5. Germline V gene sequence: CDR1 SGHRS, CDR2 YFSETQ. Here the CDR3 DNA reads TGCGCCAGCAGCCCCCGGGACAGGGAGAACACTGAAGCTTTCTTT. Its protein is CASSPRDRENTEAFF.

In its sample, this clonotype was seen many times. The chain combines TRBV20-1 with TRBJ1-5, with D hard to call. This CDR3 has 12 amino acids. With 3 bases removed from V and 2 bases from J, the gap between germline ends came to 5 bases. The germline V gene encodes CDR1 DFQATT and CDR2 SNEGSKA (reference sequence). CDR3: CSARSGNQPQHF. DNA of the CDR3: TGCAGTGCTAGGAGCGGCAATCAGCCCCAGCATTTT.

This clonotype came up many times. V usage is TRBV10-1 and J usage is TRBJ2-7, with 9 bases matching TRBD2. The CDR3 consists of 15 residues. With 6 bases clipped from V and 5 bases from J, the junction kept 11 bases outside the gene matches. Germline values: CDR1 WNHNN, CDR2 SYGVQD (reference sequence). DNA for the CDR3: TGCGCCAGCAGAAGATGTGGCGGGAGGGCTAACGAGCAGTACTTC. Its protein product is CASRRCGGRANEQYF.

This clonotype was observed a handful of times. This chain joins TRBV12-3 or TRBV12-4 and TRBJ2-7, with 13 positions matching TRBD2. V lost 4 bases to trimming and J lost 5 bases; unmatched junction nucleotides: 8. The CDR3 is 16 amino acids. CDR3 loop: CASSSLGTSGIHEQYF. DNA of the CDR3: TGTGCCAGCAGTTCCCTCGGGACTAGCGGGATTCACGAGCAGTACTTC.

The V call is TRBV5-6, the J call TRBJ2-3, with TRBD2 identical over 10 bases. V was pared by 3 bases and J by 0 bases, with 10 bases of the junction left unmatched. The CDR3 runs 18 residues. Germline V gene lookup returns CDR1 SGHDT and CDR2 YYEEEE. CDR3 sequence (DNA): TGTGCCAGCAGCTGGGGACTAGCGTCACTCTCTAGCACAGATACGCAGTATTTT. It yields the protein CASSWGLASLSSTDTQYF. The entire variable domain, with the rest obtained from reference TRBV5-6 and TRBJ2-3, is as follows: DAGVTQSPTHLIKTRGQQVTLRCSPKSGHDTVSWYQQALGQGPQFIFQYYEEEERQRGNFPDRFSGHQFPNYSSELNVNALLLGDSALYLCASSWGLASLSSTDTQYFGPGTRLTVL.

This clonotype was picked up many times. The chain employs TRBV2 and TRBJ1-5; D is ambiguous. Trimming stripped 4 bases from V and 0 bases from J, with 7 bases between. Germline V CDR1 and CDR2: SNHLY, FYNNEI. This CDR3 contains 14 residues. The CDR3 reads CASSVAVSNQPQHF. The CDR3 DNA follows: TGTGCCAGCAGTGTGGCAGTTAGCAATCAGCCCCAGCATTTT.